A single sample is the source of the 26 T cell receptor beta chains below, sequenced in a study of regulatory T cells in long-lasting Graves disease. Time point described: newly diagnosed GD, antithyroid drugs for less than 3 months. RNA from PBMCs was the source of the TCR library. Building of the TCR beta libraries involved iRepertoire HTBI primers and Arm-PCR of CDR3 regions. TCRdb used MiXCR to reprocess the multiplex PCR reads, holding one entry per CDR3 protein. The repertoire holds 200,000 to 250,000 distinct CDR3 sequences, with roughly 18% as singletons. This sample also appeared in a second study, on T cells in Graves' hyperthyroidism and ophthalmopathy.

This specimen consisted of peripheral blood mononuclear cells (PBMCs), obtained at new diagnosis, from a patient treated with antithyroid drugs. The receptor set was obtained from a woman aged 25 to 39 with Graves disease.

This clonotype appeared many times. This CDR3 is CAWGTGTDTEAFF. The CDR3 DNA reads as TGTGCCTGGGGGACAGGGACGGACACTGAAGCTTTCTTT. V gene TRBV30 combines with J gene TRBJ1-1; TRBD1 matches 9 bases. CDR3 length: 13 residues. Losses at the gene ends were 5 bases for V and 3 bases for J; bases not matched to a gene: 4. The germline V gene has CDR1 GTSNPN and CDR2 SVGIG (reference sequence).

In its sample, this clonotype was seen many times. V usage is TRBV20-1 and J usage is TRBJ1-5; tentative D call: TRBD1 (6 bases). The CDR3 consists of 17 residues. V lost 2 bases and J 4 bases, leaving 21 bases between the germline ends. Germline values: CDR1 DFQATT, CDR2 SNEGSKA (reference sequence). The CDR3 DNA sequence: TGCAGTGCTAGACGACCGGGGACAAAGGGGCCAAATCAGCCCCAGCATTTT. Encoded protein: CSARRPGTKGPNQPQHF.

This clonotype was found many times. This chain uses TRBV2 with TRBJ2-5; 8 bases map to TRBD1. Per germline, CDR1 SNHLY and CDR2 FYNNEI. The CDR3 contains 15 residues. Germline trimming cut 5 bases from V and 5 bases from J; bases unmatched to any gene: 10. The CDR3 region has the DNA TGTGCCAGCAGTCCCGGGACAGGAATTTCGGAGACCCAGTACTTC. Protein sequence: CASSPGTGISETQYF.

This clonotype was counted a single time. The CDR3 here is CASSYDTGGSPLHF. Here the CDR3 DNA reads TGTGCCAGCAGTTATGACACAGGGGGCTCACCCCTCCACTTT. The chain combines TRBV6-5 with TRBJ1-6, with 9 positions matching TRBD1. V lost 3 bases and J lost 10; bases outside the gene matches: 4. CDR1 is MNHEY, CDR2 SVGAGI, per germline. The CDR3 covers 14 residues.

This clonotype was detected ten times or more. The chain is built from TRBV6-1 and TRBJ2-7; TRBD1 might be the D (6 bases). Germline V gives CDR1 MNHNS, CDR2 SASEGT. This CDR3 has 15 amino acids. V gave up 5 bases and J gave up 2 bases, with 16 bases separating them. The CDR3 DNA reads TGTGCCAGCAGTCGCTACAGGGAAATTACCTACGAGCAGTACTTC. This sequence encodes CASSRYREITYEQYF.

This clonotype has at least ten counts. The CDR3 DNA reads as TGTGCCAGCAGCGCCGATCGGCCGGATGGCTACACCTTC. It yields the protein CASSADRPDGYTF. The chain is built from TRBV11-2 and TRBJ1-2, with unresolved D. Per germline, CDR1 SGHAT and CDR2 FQNNGV. The CDR3 runs 13 residues. Between the trimmed V and J ends, which lost 5 bases and 6 bases, there was a span of 13 bases. Supplemented by reference TRBV11-2 and TRBJ1-2, the full variable domain reads EAGVAQSPRYKIIEKRQSVAFWCNPISGHATLYWYQQILGQGPKLLIQFQNNGVVDDSQLPKDRFSAERLKGVDSTLKIQPAKLEDSAVYLCASSADRPDGYTFGSGTRLTVV.

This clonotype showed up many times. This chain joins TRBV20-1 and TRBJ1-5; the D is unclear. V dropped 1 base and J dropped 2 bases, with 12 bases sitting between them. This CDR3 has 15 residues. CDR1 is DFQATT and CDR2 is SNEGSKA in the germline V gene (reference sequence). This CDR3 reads CSARVPLGGNQPQHF. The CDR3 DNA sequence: TGCAGTGCTAGAGTCCCCTTAGGAGGCAATCAGCCCCAGCATTTT.

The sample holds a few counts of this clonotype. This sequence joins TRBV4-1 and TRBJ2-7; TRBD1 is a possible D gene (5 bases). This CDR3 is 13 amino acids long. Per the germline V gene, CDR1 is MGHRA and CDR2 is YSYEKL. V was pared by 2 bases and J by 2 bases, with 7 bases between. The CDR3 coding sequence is TGCGCCAGCAGCCAATCGACAGCCTACGAGCAGTACTTC. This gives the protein CASSQSTAYEQYF.

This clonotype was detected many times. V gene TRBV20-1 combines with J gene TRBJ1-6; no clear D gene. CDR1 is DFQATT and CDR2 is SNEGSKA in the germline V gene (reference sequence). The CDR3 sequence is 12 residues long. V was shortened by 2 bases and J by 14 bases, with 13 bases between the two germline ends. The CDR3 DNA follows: TGCAGTGCTAGATCCCCCGATCGGGCCCTCCACTTT. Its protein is CSARSPDRALHF.

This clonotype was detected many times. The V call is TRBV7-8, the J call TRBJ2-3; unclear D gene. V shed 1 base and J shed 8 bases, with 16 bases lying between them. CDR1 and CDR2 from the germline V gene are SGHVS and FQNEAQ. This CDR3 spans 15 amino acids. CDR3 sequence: CASSLVPDPVGTQYF. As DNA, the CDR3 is TGTGCCAGCAGCTTAGTCCCAGACCCAGTCGGTACGCAGTATTTT.

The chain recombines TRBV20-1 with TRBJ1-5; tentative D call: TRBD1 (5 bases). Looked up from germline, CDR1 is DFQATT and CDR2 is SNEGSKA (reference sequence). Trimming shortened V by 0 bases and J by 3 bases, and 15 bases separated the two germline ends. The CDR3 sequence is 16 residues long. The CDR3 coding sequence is TGCAGTGCTAGAGATCTTCTTGGGGGGGTCAATCAGCCCCAGCATTTT. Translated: CSARDLLGGVNQPQHF.

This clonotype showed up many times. The CDR3: CASSPHGSRDEQYF. DNA of the CDR3: TGCGCCAGCAGCCCACATGGGTCCCGAGACGAGCAGTACTTC. The rearrangement uses TRBV4-1 and TRBJ2-7; D is unresolved. The CDR3 runs 14 residues. Germline assignment: CDR1 MGHRA and CDR2 YSYEKL. V lost 4 bases and J lost 5, with 15 bases in between.

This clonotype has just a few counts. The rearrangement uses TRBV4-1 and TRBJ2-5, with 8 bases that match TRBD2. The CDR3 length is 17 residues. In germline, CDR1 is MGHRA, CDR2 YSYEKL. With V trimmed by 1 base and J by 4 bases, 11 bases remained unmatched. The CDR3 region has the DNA TGCGCCAGCAGCCAAGGGATGAGCGGGAGTTTAGGAGAGACCCAGTACTTC. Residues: CASSQGMSGSLGETQYF.

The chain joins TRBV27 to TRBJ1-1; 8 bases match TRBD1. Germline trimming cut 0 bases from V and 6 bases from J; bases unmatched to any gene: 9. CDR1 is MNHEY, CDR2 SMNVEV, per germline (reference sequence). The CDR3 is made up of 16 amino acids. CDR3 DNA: TGTGCCAGCAGTTTATCCGGACAGGGATCGGGTGCTGAAGCTTTCTTT. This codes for CASSLSGQGSGAEAFF.

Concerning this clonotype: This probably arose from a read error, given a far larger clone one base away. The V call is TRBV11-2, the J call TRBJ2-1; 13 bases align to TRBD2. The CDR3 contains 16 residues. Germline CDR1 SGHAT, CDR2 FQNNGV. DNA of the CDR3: TGTGCCAGCAGCTTAGCGAAAGGGACTAGCGGGAATGAGCAGCTCTTC. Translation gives CASSLAKGTSGNEQLF.

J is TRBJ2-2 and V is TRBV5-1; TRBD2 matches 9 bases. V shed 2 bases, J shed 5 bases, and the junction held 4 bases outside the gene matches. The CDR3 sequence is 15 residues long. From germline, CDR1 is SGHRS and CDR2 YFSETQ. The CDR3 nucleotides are TGCGCCAGCAGCTTCGTAGCGGGAGAGACCGGGGAGCTGTTTTTT. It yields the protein CASSFVAGETGELFF. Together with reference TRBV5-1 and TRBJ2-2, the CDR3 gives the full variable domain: KAGVTQTPRYLIKTRGQQVTLSCSPISGHRSVSWYQQTPGQGLQFLFEYFSETQRNKGNFPGRFSGRQFSNSRSEMNVSTLELGDSALYLCASSFVAGETGELFFGEGSRLTVL.

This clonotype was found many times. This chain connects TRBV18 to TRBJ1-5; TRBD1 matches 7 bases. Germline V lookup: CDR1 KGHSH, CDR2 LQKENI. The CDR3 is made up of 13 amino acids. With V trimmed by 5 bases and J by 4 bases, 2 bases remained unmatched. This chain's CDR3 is CASSLDRNQPQHF. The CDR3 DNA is TGTGCCAGCTCATTGGACAGGAATCAGCCCCAGCATTTT.

The CDR3 sequence is CASSRLYNEQFF. The CDR3 DNA sequence: TGTGCCAGCAGTCGACTCTACAATGAGCAGTTCTTC. The V gene is TRBV2, the J gene TRBJ2-1; D gene unclear. The CDR3 spans 12 residues. The germline V and J ends were trimmed by 5 bases and 3 bases, with 5 bases remaining between them. Germline loops: CDR1 SNHLY, CDR2 FYNNEI.

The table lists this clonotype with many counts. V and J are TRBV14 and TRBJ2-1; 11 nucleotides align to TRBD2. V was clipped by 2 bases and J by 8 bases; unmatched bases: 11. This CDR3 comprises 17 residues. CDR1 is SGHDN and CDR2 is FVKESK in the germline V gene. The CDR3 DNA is TGTGCCAGCAGCCAAAGAACACTAGCGGGAGCCTTAGATGAGCAGTTCTTC. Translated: CASSQRTLAGALDEQFF.

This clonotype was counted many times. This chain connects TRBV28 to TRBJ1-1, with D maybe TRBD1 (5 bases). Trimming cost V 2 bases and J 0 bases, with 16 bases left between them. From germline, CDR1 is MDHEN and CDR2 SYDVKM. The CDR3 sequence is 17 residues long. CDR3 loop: CASSLVGTGFMNTEAFF. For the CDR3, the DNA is TGTGCCAGCAGTTTAGTAGGGACGGGGTTTATGAACACTGAAGCTTTCTTT.

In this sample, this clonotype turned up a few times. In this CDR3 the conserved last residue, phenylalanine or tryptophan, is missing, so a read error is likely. The CDR3 DNA follows: TGTGCCAGCAGCTTATCCGGGACAGGGGAAAAACTGTTTCTT. It yields the protein CASSLSGTGEKLFL. The chain combines TRBV7-2 with TRBJ1-4, with TRBD1 matching 9 bases. The CDR3 loop spans 14 amino acids. V lost 2 bases to trimming and J lost 8 bases; unmatched junction nucleotides: 3. Per germline, CDR1 SGHTA and CDR2 FQGNSA.

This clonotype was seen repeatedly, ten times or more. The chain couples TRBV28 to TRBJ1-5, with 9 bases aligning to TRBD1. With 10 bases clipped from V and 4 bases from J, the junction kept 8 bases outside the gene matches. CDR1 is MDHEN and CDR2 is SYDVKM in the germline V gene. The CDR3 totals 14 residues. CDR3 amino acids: CATHRGLGNQPQHF. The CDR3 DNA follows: TGTGCCACCCACAGGGGGCTGGGAAATCAGCCCCAGCATTTT.

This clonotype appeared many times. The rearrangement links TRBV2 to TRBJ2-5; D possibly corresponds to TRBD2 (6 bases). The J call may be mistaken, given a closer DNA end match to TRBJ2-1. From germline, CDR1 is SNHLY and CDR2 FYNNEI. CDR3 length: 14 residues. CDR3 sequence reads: CASGVSGRYNEQFF. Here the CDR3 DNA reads TGTGCCAGCGGGGTAAGCGGGCGGTACAATGAGCAGTTCTTC.

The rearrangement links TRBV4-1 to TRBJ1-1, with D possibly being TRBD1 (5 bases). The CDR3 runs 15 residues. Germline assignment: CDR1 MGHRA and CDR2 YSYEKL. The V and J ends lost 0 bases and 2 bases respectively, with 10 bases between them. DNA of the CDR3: TGCGCCAGCAGCCAAGAAAGGGGTAGAAACACTGAAGCTTTCTTT. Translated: CASSQERGRNTEAFF.

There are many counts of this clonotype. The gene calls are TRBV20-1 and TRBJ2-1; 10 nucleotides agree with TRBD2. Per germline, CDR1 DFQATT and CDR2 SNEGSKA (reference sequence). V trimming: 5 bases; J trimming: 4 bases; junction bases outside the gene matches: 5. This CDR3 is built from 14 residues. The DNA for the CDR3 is TGCAGTGCTTCCAGCGGGAGGGAATACAATGAGCAGTTCTTC. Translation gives CSASSGREYNEQFF.

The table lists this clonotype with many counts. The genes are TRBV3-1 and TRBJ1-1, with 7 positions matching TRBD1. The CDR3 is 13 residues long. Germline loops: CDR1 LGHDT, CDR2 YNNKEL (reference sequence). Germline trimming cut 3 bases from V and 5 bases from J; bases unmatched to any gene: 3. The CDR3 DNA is TGTGCCAGCAGCCACCGGACAGGTACTGAAGCTTTCTTT. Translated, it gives CASSHRTGTEAFF.